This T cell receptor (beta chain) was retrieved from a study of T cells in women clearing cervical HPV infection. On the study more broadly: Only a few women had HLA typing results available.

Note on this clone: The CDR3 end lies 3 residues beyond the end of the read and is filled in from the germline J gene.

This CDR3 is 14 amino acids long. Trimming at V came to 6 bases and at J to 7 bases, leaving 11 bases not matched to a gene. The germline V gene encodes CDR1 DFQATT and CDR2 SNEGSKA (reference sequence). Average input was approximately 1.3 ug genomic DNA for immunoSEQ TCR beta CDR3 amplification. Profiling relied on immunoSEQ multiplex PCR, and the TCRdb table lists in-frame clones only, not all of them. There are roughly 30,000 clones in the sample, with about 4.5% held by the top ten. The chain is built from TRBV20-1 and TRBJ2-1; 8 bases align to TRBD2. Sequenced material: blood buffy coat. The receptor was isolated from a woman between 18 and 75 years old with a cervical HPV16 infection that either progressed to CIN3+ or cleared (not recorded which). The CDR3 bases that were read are TGCAGTGCCCGGGGGGGGGAGTCATGGAATGAG. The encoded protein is CSARGGESWNE. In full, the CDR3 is CSARGGESWNEQFF.